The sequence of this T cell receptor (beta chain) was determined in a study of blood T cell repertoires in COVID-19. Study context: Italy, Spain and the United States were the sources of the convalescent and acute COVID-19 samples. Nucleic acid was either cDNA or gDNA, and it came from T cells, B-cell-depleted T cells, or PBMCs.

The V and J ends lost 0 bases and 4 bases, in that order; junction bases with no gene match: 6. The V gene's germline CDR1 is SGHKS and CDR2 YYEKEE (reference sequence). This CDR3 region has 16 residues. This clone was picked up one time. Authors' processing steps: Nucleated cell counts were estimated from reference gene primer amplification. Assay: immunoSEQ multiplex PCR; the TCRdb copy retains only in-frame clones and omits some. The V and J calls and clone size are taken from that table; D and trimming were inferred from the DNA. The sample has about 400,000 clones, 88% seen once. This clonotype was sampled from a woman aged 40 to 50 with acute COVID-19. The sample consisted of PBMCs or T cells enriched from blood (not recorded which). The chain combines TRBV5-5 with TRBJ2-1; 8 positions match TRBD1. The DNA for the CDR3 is TGTGCCAGCAGCTTGGGTACAGGGGGGACTTACAATGAGCAGTTCTTC. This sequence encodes CASSLGTGGTYNEQFF.